This T cell receptor (beta chain) was retrieved from a study of blood T cells in healthy people across ages (dated by TCRdb to between 2014 and 2016). The study in broad terms: In model experiments, template switching captured about one uniquely barcoded TCR beta cDNA molecule for every two T cells. Age-related changes in TCR beta repertoire diversity were measured in the study by deep sequencing normalized with unique cDNA molecular identifiers. Four age groups were formed from the donors: young (average around 15 years), middle-aged (more than 35), aged (more than 55) and long-lived (more than 75). For two donors (one aged 18 to 30 and one aged 80 or older), the study analyzed two additional independent replicas of 1 million unique cDNA reads from the same blood draw. Findings and caveats that apply to the study as a whole: Because donor CMV infection status was unknown, age-related changes in expanded clonotypes were potentially confounded. Compared with the aged group, more naive CD4+ T cells, fewer expanded clones and increased TCR diversity were shown by the long-lived group, suggesting age selection. There was a strong correlation between observed TCR beta diversity and the percentage of naive T cells measured by flow cytometry. Because profiling used bulk unsorted PBMCs, naive and antigen-experienced compartments could not be compared conclusively. Total diversity estimates from one million sequenced T cells were considered lower bounds and underestimates. As age increased, observed TCR beta diversity per million T cells dropped in a roughly linear way, and a significant reduction was already evident by age 40.

The donors were 40 or so Caucasian individuals from Russia, aged roughly 6 to 100 years, who were systemically healthy. Each donor gave 8 to 10 milliliters of peripheral blood, drawn into EDTA-treated Vacutainer tubes. Ficoll-Paque density-gradient centrifugation was used to isolate PBMCs, with at least 7 million per sample. Total RNA was extracted from PBMCs with Trizol reagent, with at least 6 micrograms obtained per sample. The percentages of naive CD45RAhigh/CD27high T cells were determined by flow cytometry on a PBMC aliquot from every donor. Libraries came from 5' RACE. The reads were generated on an Illumina HiSeq 2500. The second PCR ran for roughly 7 to 11 cycles and used a J-beta primer mix along with a sample-barcoded 5' primer. A unique molecular identifier was introduced onto each TCR beta cDNA molecule by a template-switch 5' adaptor carrying 12 random nucleotides. At least 2.5 million CDR3-containing paired-end reads were obtained from each sample. The Mint cDNA synthesis kit, primed by a TRBC-specific oligonucleotide, was used to synthesize first-strand cDNA from all RNA. All cDNA was treated with uracil-DNA glycosylase and then went through a first 18-cycle PCR with the universal primers M1SS and BC2_uni_R. The original methods were these. For normalization, 1 million high-quality reads, each with a distinct molecular identifier, were randomly selected from each sample. Reads sharing molecular identifiers were discarded rather than binned into consensus sequences. MiTCR, with a Q25 quality threshold and the strictest error-elimination algorithm, was used for CDR3 identification, clonotype clustering and error correction. A nonparametric unseen species model with Euler transformation was used to estimate lower-bound total TCR beta diversity. TCRdb handled the public reads itself, with Q25 trimming in fastp and clone calling in MiXCR, and kept productive beta chains. CDR3 protein sequences are deduplicated, and each keeps its most common genes and DNA. These V and J calls derive from TCRdb rather than the authors' analysis. This sample is represented by over a million distinct CDR3 sequences; 20% to 25% of them were singletons. The ten largest clones add up to around 0.75% of the sample.

The table lists this clonotype with a few counts. This receptor's antigen is unknown. The input lacks base qualities; no much larger clone sits a single base away. This sample also belongs to another study, concerning T cells of mothers and their children. As the second publication notes: Nine systemically healthy Caucasian individuals served as donors, namely three mothers together with their six children. cDNA synthesis consumed the entire amount of extracted RNA, loaded at approximately 1.6 ug RNA in each 15 ul reaction. Sample barcodes and 2-4 random nucleotides were added via the M1S primer in the second PCR. Over 8 million TCR beta CDR3 reads came from each mother, compared with several million reads from each child. Thymic selection similarly shapes TCR recombination output in related and unrelated pairs, with minor effect from inherited differences. Normalized repertoire overlap was always found to be slightly, but never significantly, higher in related mother-child pairs than in unrelated mother-child pairs. No persistent microchimeric T cell clones were found, with a detection sensitivity of 85 to 100 clones per million clonotypes. Deep NGS was used in the study to compare the TCR beta repertoires of mothers and children and to look for features that separate related mother-child pairs from unrelated individuals. On average, the children were about 10 +/- 4 years old, while the mothers were about 38 +/- 4 years old. After adapter ligation with NEBNext reagents, the libraries were sequenced on Illumina HiSeq 2000 with 100+100 nt paired-end reads. To prevent cross-contamination, the mother and child libraries were prepared a month apart and were sequenced in separate runs. Between roughly 500,000 and 2,300,000 distinct TCR beta clonotypes were identified per donor. Naive TCR beta clonotypes were estimated from low-frequency clonotypes matched to each donor's FACS-determined naive share, without sorting.

The source is a girl aged 2 to 9 in good health. The source material was blood.

Here is the DNA: TGTGCCAGCAGCTTTTCCTCCGGAAGCAACTATGGCTACACCTTC. Its translation reads: CASSFSSGSNYGYTF. The sequence links TRBV7-2 to TRBJ1-2; no D segment can be confidently identified. Including the terminal cysteine and phenylalanine, the CDR3 comprises 15 residues. Just CDR3 DNA is preserved here, 45 bases in frame from base 1. V drops 3 bases and J drops 2 bases, leaving 13 bases in between. Via the germline V gene, CDR1 is SGHTA and CDR2 FQGNSA.